This T cell receptor beta chain stems from a study of blood T cell repertoires in COVID-19. Study-level information: The samples span acute and convalescent COVID-19 from the United States, Italy and Spain. PBMCs, B-cell-depleted T cells, or T cells provided the cDNA or gDNA that made up the material.

Assay: immunoSEQ multiplex PCR; the TCRdb copy retains only in-frame clones and omits some. The data contain 200,000 or so clones, 79% of them singletons. The CDR3 runs to 16 residues. Per germline, CDR1 SEHNR and CDR2 FQNEAQ (reference sequence). Trimming shortened V by 5 bases and J by 2 bases, and 13 bases separated the two germline ends. The table lists this clone with a few counts. The chain employs TRBV7-9 and TRBJ2-6; possibly TRBD1 for D (5 bases). This TCR was recovered from a man in his sixties with active or convalescent COVID-19. Sample: peripheral blood. CDR3 residues: CASSNYLGPGANVLTF. Here the CDR3 DNA reads TGTGCCAGCAGCAACTATCTGGGGCCTGGGGCCAACGTCCTGACTTTC.